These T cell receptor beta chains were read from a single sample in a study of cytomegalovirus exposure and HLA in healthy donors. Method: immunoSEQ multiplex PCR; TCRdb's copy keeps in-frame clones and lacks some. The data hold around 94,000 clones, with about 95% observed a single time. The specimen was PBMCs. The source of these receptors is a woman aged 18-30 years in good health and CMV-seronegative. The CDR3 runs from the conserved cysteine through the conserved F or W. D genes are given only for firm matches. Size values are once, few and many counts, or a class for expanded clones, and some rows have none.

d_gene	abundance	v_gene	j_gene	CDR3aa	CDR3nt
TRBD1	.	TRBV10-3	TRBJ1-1	CAISAGQGDTEAFF	TGTGCCATCAGTGCGGGACAGGGGGACACTGAAGCTTTCTTT
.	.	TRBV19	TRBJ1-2	CASSIEGLGPHLNYGYTF	TGTGCCAGTAGTATCGAAGGACTGGGCCCGCATCTAAACTATGGCTACACCTTC
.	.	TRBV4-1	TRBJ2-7	CASSQVVRDSYEQYF	TGCGCCAGCAGCCAAGTTGTAAGAGACTCCTACGAGCAGTACTTC
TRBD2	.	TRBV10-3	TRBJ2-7	CATGTSGGAYEQYF	TGTGCCACTGGGACTAGCGGGGGGGCCTACGAGCAGTACTTC
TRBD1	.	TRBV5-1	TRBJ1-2	CASSLGTGLEANYGYTF	TGCGCCAGCAGCTTAGGGACAGGATTAGAAGCTAACTATGGCTACACCTTC
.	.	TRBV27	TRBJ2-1	CASGLSSSYNEQFF	TGTGCCAGTGGACTATCAAGCTCCTACAATGAGCAGTTCTTC
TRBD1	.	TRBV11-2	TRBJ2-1	CASSLGGQGFNEQFF	TGTGCCAGCAGCTTAGGGGGACAGGGTTTCAATGAGCAGTTCTTC
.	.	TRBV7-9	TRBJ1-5	CASSLGAGQNQPQHF	TGTGCCAGCAGCTTAGGGGCAGGGCAAAATCAGCCCCAGCATTTT
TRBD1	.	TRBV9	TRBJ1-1	CASSSRTGVITEAFF	TGTGCCAGCAGCTCCAGGACAGGGGTGATAACTGAAGCTTTCTTT
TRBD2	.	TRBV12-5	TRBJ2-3	CASGFLLSGGTDTQYF	TGTGCTAGTGGTTTCCTCCTTAGCGGGGGCACAGATACGCAGTATTTT
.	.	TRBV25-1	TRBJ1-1	CASSATRKRGAEAFF	TGTGCCAGCAGTGCCACCCGAAAACGGGGGGCTGAAGCTTTCTTT
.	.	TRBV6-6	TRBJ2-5	CASSYVGEGTQYF	TGTGCCAGCAGTTACGTGGGTGAGGGGACCCAGTACTTC
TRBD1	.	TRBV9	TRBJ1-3	CASKAGTGNPGNTIYF	TGTGCCAGCAAGGCCGGGACAGGAAACCCTGGAAACACCATATATTTT
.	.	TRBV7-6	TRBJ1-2	CASSIYLQGYNTF	TGTGCCAGCAGCATATACTTACAGGGTTATAACACCTTC
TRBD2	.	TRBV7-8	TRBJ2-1	CASSSVMTSRSGNEQFF	TGTGCCAGCAGCTCCGTCATGACTAGCAGGTCGGGGAATGAGCAGTTCTTC
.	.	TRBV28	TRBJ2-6	CASSFRRDSVGANVLTF	TGTGCCAGCAGTTTCAGACGGGACTCTGTTGGGGCCAACGTCCTGACTTTC
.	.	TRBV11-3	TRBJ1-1	CASSLGGPGNRAFF	TGTGCCAGCAGCTTAGGTGGTCCGGGAAACAGAGCTTTCTTT
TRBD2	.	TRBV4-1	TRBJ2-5	CASSQDYGGRAETQYF	TGCGCCAGCAGCCAAGATTACGGCGGGAGGGCTGAGACCCAGTACTTC
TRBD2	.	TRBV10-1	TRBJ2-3	CASSDGTSGDTQYF	TGCGCCAGCAGTGATGGGACTAGCGGGGATACGCAGTATTTT
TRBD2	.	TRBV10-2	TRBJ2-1	CASSVREGLMNEQFF	TGCGCCAGCAGTGTACGGGAGGGCCTAATGAATGAGCAGTTCTTC
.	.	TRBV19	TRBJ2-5	CASSIAGRIQETQYF	TGTGCCAGTAGTATAGCAGGAAGGATACAAGAGACCCAGTACTTC
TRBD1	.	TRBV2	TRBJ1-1	CASRAGQGVVGEAFF	TGTGCCAGCAGGGCCGGACAGGGGGTGGTTGGTGAAGCTTTCTTT
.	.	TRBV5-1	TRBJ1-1	CASRPPSVNTEAFF	TGCGCCAGCAGGCCCCCCTCGGTGAACACTGAAGCTTTCTTT
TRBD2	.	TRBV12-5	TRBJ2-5	CASGRAIAGGGETQYF	TGTGCTAGTGGGCGGGCTATAGCGGGAGGAGGCGAGACCCAGTACTTC
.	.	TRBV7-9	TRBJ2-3	CASSFLATSDTQYF	TGTGCCAGCAGCTTTCTAGCGACCTCAGATACGCAGTATTTT
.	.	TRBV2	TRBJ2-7	CASSATGISYEQYF	TGTGCCAGCAGTGCGACAGGAATCTCCTACGAGCAGTACTTC
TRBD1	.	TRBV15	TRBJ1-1	CATSSHTGAEAFF	TGTGCCACCAGCAGCCATACAGGGGCTGAAGCTTTCTTT
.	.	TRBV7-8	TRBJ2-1	CASSLVSSVTGYNEQFF	TGTGCCAGCAGCTTAGTGTCCTCGGTGACGGGCTACAATGAGCAGTTCTTC
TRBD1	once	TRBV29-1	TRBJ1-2	CSGTQTGLHGYTF	TGCAGCGGAACGCAGACAGGGCTCCATGGCTACACCTTC
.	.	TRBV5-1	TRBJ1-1	CASSLSNTEAFF	TGCGCCAGCAGCTTGTCAAACACTGAAGCTTTCTTT
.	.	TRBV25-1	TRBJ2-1	CASSEHGGGRPNEQFF	TGTGCCAGCAGTGAACACGGCGGGGGCCGACCAAATGAGCAGTTCTTC
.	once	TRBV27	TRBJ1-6	CASSQHSLSSYNSPLHF	TGTGCCAGCAGTCAGCACAGCTTAAGCTCCTATAATTCACCCCTCCACTTT
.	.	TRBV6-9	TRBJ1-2	CASSYRKSPLPRPAPQENYGYTF	TGTGCCAGCAGTTATAGGAAGTCCCCCCTCCCCCGGCCCGCGCCGCAGGAAAACTATGGCTACACCTTC
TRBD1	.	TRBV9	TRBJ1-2	CASSARQGENYGYTF	TGTGCCAGCAGCGCACGACAGGGGGAGAACTATGGCTACACCTTC
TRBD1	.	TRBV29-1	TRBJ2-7	CSVDSGQPPYEQYF	TGCAGCGTTGACTCGGGACAGCCACCATACGAGCAGTACTTC
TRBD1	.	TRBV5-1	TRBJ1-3	CASSSTFPSGGSGNTIYF	TGCGCCAGCAGCTCGACATTCCCGTCAGGGGGCTCTGGAAACACCATATATTTT
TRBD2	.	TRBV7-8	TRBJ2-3	CASSLVYGRAYTDTQYF	TGTGCCAGCAGCTTAGTTTACGGGAGGGCCTACACAGATACGCAGTATTTT
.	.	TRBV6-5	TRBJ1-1	CASMWGLGTEAFF	TGTGCCAGTATGTGGGGGCTGGGAACTGAAGCTTTCTTT
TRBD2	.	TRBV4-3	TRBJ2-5	CASSQGTSGGRETQYF	TGCGCCAGCAGCCAGGGGACTAGCGGGGGGAGGGAGACCCAGTACTTC
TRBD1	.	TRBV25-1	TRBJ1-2	CASSPRDRVGGYTF	TGTGCCAGCAGTCCCCGGGACAGGGTGGGGGGCTACACCTTC
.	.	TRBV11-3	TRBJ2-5	CASSLGAGRQGVETQYF	TGTGCCAGCAGCTTAGGCGCTGGGCGGCAGGGTGTGGAGACCCAGTACTTC
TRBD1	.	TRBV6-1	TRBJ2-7	CASSSPGQGAREQYF	TGTGCCAGCAGTTCCCCGGGACAGGGGGCCCGTGAGCAGTACTTC
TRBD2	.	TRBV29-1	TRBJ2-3	CSVVSGTTDTQYF	TGCAGCGTTGTCAGCGGGACGACAGATACGCAGTATTTT
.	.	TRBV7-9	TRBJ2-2	CATLFGGGSSTGELFF	TGTGCCACCTTGTTCGGGGGCGGGAGTAGTACCGGGGAGCTGTTTTTT
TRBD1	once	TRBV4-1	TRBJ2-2	CASSLLQGADTGELFF	TGCGCCAGCAGCCTCCTACAGGGGGCGGACACCGGGGAGCTGTTTTTT
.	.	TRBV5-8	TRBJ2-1	CASSQTLDTHNEQFF	TGTGCCAGCAGCCAGACTCTGGACACTCACAATGAGCAGTTCTTC
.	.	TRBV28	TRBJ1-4	CATEAGLTEKLFF	TGTGCCACCGAAGCGGGACTGACCGAAAAACTGTTTTTT
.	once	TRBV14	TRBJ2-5	CASSPLDVGADETQYF	TGTGCCAGCAGCCCTTTAGACGTGGGGGCCGACGAGACCCAGTACTTC
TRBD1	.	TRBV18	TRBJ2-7	CASSPGTALYEQYF	TGTGCCAGCTCACCCGGGACAGCACTCTACGAGCAGTACTTC